Included here is one T cell receptor (beta chain) sequence, with context. Its antigen remains unknown. This entry belongs to a study of Tregs in tolerant kidney transplant recipients. Study-wide points: Biological reproducibility was not directly addressed, but technical replication error appeared minimal.

Per germline, CDR1 SGHTA and CDR2 FQGTGA. Germline trimming cut 5 bases from V and 4 bases from J; bases unmatched to any gene: 6. CDR3 length: 15 residues. Related graft donors supplied nonmyeloablative bone marrow transplants, and mixed chimerism was transient. Using immunoSEQ multiplex PCR, the repertoire was profiled, and TCRdb retains in-frame clones only, with some absent. The repertoire holds 84,000 or so clones, with roughly 93% as singletons. This TCR was sampled from a human patient who received a combined kidney and bone marrow transplant. Some T cells may have come from the graft donor. Specimen: CD4+ T cells from blood (PBMCs), collected 12 months after the transplant. V usage is TRBV7-3 and J usage is TRBJ2-1; TRBD2 aligns across 9 bases. The chain's CDR3 is CASSMGLAGYNEQFF. For the CDR3, the DNA is TGTGCCAGCAGCATGGGACTAGCAGGGTACAATGAGCAGTTCTTC.